The sequence of this TCR beta chain was determined in a study of blood T cell repertoires in COVID-19. This study enrolled people aged 18 to 89 from about two dozen US geographic areas. Here immunoSEQ multiplex PCR was the method, and the copy in TCRdb shows in-frame clones only, minus some. The sample includes approximately 330,000 clones, 80% to 90% of them seen just once. The clonotype originates from a woman aged 40 to 55 with acute COVID-19. Sequencing was carried out using PBMCs or T cells enriched from blood (not recorded which).

CDR3 amino acids: CASSPEAGGYTF. CDR3 coding DNA: TGTGCCAGCAGCCCCGAGGCGGGGGGCTACACCTTC. This chain links TRBV7-8 with TRBJ1-2; no clear D gene. Trimming took 5 bases from V and 8 from J, leaving 12 bases between them. Germline V gene sequence: CDR1 SGHVS, CDR2 FQNEAQ. The CDR3 extends over 12 amino acids. The full variable domain, its missing parts supplied by reference TRBV7-8 and TRBJ1-2, is GAGVSQSPRYKVAKRGQDVALRCDPISGHVSLFWYQQALGQGPEFLTYFQNEAQLDKSGLPSDRFFAERPEGSVSTLKIQRTQQEDSAVYLCASSPEAGGYTFGSGTRLTVV.